The T cell receptor (beta chain) under discussion was sequenced for a study of T cell responses to AZD1222 COVID-19 vaccine. Study overall: Second-dose intervals of approximately 4 or approximately 12 weeks were pooled.

Notes on this clone: The antigen remains unidentified.

The study, taken as a whole, reports: Vaccine-associated CD4 TCRs spanned spike, dominant at 160-218 and 743-854. Repertoires were obtained solely post-peak T cell response. In a largely white British group with more females than males, clonal diversity was possibly underestimated.

The assay was immunoSEQ multiplex PCR, and TCRdb's table has in-frame clones only and misses some. The sample includes 95,000 or so clones, 85% to 90% of them seen just once. Germline assignment: CDR1 SGHTA and CDR2 FQGTGA. CDR3 length: 16 residues. Trimming shortened V by 2 bases and J by 3 bases, and 15 bases separated the two germline ends. The chain joins TRBV7-3 to TRBJ2-3, with D possibly being TRBD2 (6 bases). The source was peripheral blood, collected on day 0 of AZD1222 vaccination. This receptor was taken from an adult in good health. CDR3 sequence reads: CASSLGVTRGTDTQYF. The DNA of the CDR3 is TGTGCCAGCAGCTTAGGAGTGACTAGAGGGACAGATACGCAGTATTTT.